Following are 19 T cell receptor beta chains from one sample sequenced in a study of blood T cell repertoires in COVID-19. The repertoire was sequenced with immunoSEQ multiplex PCR; TCRdb's copy has only in-frame clones and lacks some. The sample holds 90,000 to 100,000 clones, around 82% seen once. The sequenced material came from peripheral blood. The receptors originated from a man in his 60s with acute or convalescent COVID-19.

This clone was seen only once. The genes are TRBV19 and TRBJ1-1; 9 bases fit TRBD1. There are 15 residues in the CDR3. The V and J ends lost 7 bases and 6 bases, in that order; junction bases with no gene match: 12. Germline V gene data show CDR1 as LNHDA and CDR2 as SQIVND (reference sequence). CDR3 sequence (DNA): TGTGCCAGTATTCCCGGGACAGGGTATATGTCTGAAGCTTTCTTT. Translated, it gives CASIPGTGYMSEAFF.

This rearrangement joins TRBV29-1 to TRBJ1-2; the D gene is possibly TRBD1 (6 bases). This CDR3 spans 16 amino acids. Trimming cost V 3 bases and J 6 bases, with 23 bases left between them. CDR1 is SQVTM and CDR2 is ANQGSEA in the germline V gene. DNA of the CDR3: TGCAGCGTTGATTATGGCCCCCAGGGGATCGGGGATGGCTACACCTTC. It codes for CSVDYGPQGIGDGYTF.

DNA for the CDR3: TGTGCCAGCAGCGTAGTGCTAGCGGGGGGGCGCAATGAGCAGTTCTTC. This translates into CASSVVLAGGRNEQFF. V gene TRBV9 combines with J gene TRBJ2-1; TRBD2 agrees at 12 bases. There are 16 residues in the CDR3. Germline lookup yields CDR1 SGDLS and CDR2 YYNGEE. Trimming removed 0 bases from V and 6 bases from J; junction bases left unmatched: 4.

The chain carries TRBV19 and TRBJ2-7, with TRBD1 matching over 11 bases. CDR3 length: 14 residues. The J segment lost 1 base and the V segment lost 5 bases, leaving 1 base of the junction unmatched. Germline CDR1 and CDR2: LNHDA and SQIVND (reference sequence). This CDR3 is CASSGTGGSYEQYF. CDR3 bases: TGTGCCAGTAGTGGGACAGGGGGTTCCTACGAGCAGTACTTC.

This clone was counted only a few times. The J gene is TRBJ2-5, the V gene TRBV5-1; 7 bases are shared with TRBD1. J was trimmed by 1 base and V by 4 bases; bases with no gene match: 4. This CDR3 region has 14 residues. CDR1 and CDR2 from the germline V gene are SGHRS and YFSETQ. Here the CDR3 reads CASSPSGGQETQYF. CDR3 nucleotides: TGCGCCAGCAGCCCTTCAGGGGGCCAAGAGACCCAGTACTTC. Combining the CDR3 with reference TRBV5-1 and TRBJ2-5 gives the whole variable domain KAGVTQTPRYLIKTRGQQVTLSCSPISGHRSVSWYQQTPGQGLQFLFEYFSETQRNKGNFPGRFSGRQFSNSRSEMNVSTLELGDSALYLCASSPSGGQETQYFGPGTRLLVL.

About this clone itself: Other DNA sequences of this sample code for an identical CDR3. The V call is TRBV5-1, the J call TRBJ1-2; the D is unclear. The CDR3 contains 14 residues. Trimming left V 0 bases short and J 4 bases short, with 10 bases between. Germline V gene lookup returns CDR1 SGHRS and CDR2 YFSETQ. The CDR3 protein is CASSLDGVGYGYTF. In DNA, the CDR3 is TGCGCCAGCAGCTTGGATGGAGTTGGCTATGGCTACACCTTC.

The V call is TRBV11-2, the J call TRBJ1-3, with 7 bases that match TRBD1. Germline CDR1 is SGHAT and CDR2 is FQNNGV. The CDR3 covers 15 residues. V was pared by 5 bases and J by 5 bases, with 9 bases of the junction left unmatched. This chain's CDR3 is CASSQNRGGRNTIYF. The CDR3 DNA reads as TGTGCCAGCAGCCAGAACAGGGGAGGAAGAAACACCATATATTTT.

The rearrangement links TRBV10-3 to TRBJ2-7; TRBD2 aligns across 10 bases. The J segment lost 3 bases and the V segment lost 5 bases, leaving 4 bases of the junction unmatched. Germline CDR1 and CDR2: ENHRY and SYGVKD. This CDR3 has 14 amino acids. CDR3 in amino acids: CAISPSGGHYEQYF. Here the CDR3 DNA reads TGTGCCATCAGTCCTAGCGGGGGACACTACGAGCAGTACTTC.

This sequence joins TRBV9 and TRBJ1-1, with TRBD1 as a possible D gene (6 bases). The germline V and J ends were trimmed by 2 bases and 3 bases, with 14 bases remaining between them. This CDR3 comprises 15 residues. Germline CDR1 and CDR2: SGDLS and YYNGEE. DNA for the CDR3: TGTGCCAGCAGCGTTCAACAGGGCAGAGACACTGAAGCTTTCTTT. Translating it yields CASSVQQGRDTEAFF. The whole variable domain, filled in from reference TRBV9 and TRBJ1-1, reads DSGVTQTPKHLITATGQRVTLRCSPRSGDLSVYWYQQSLDQGLQFLIQYYNGEERAKGNILERFSAQQFPDLHSELNLSSLELGDSALYFCASSVQQGRDTEAFFGQGTRLTVV.

The chain links TRBV15 to TRBJ2-3; a possible D gene is TRBD2 (5 bases). Germline V gives CDR1 LNHNV, CDR2 YYDKDF (reference sequence). V was clipped by 0 bases and J by 4 bases, with 8 bases between them. The CDR3 runs to 14 residues. The CDR3 DNA reads TGTGCCACCAGCAGAGATGAGGGTTCAGATACGCAGTATTTT. It translates to CATSRDEGSDTQYF.

The CDR3 loop is CASSGPGQTPYEQYF. In nucleotides, the CDR3 is TGTGCCAGTAGTGGGCCGGGACAGACACCCTACGAGCAGTACTTC. The rearrangement joins TRBV19 to TRBJ2-7; 7 bases are a match to TRBD1. V lost 5 bases to trimming and J lost 2 bases; unmatched junction nucleotides: 9. Germline V gene lookup returns CDR1 LNHDA and CDR2 SQIVND (reference sequence). This CDR3 region has 15 residues.

V is TRBV6-5 and J is TRBJ1-5; 7 bases are shared with TRBD1. J lost 1 base, V lost 5 bases, and 2 bases had no gene match. The CDR3 sequence is 14 residues long. Germline CDR1 is MNHEY and CDR2 is SVGAGI. The CDR3 coding sequence is TGTGCCAGCAGTCCAGGGGGGAGCAATCAGCCCCAGCATTTT. Its protein is CASSPGGSNQPQHF.

V and J are TRBV9 and TRBJ1-1; no reliable D call. In germline, CDR1 is SGDLS, CDR2 YYNGEE. Between the trimmed V and J ends, which lost 4 bases and 0 bases, there was a span of 7 bases. CDR3 length equals 13 residues. CDR3 amino acids: CASSPSLNTEAFF. In DNA form, the CDR3 reads TGTGCCAGCAGCCCGTCCCTGAACACTGAAGCTTTCTTT.

This clone was found once. The rearrangement links TRBV24-1 to TRBJ2-5; a possible D gene is TRBD1 (7 bases). V was cut by 2 bases and J by 4 bases, with 16 bases left in between. The germline V gene has CDR1 KGHDR and CDR2 SFDVKD. The CDR3 runs 16 residues. CDR3 DNA: TGTGCCACCAGTGATTCCCCGCAGGGGGGATCAGAGACCCAGTACTTC. This gives the protein CATSDSPQGGSETQYF.

V gene TRBV9 combines with J gene TRBJ1-2; 8 bases align to TRBD1. The germline gives CDR1 SGDLS, CDR2 YYNGEE. V shed 0 bases, J shed 4 bases, and the junction held 5 bases outside the gene matches. The length of the CDR3 is 15 residues. The CDR3, as DNA: TGTGCCAGCAGCGTAGCTACAGGGGGGGTCTATGGCTACACCTTC. It translates to CASSVATGGVYGYTF.

This chain connects TRBV7-6 to TRBJ2-7; a weak D match, TRBD1 (5 bases). Germline lookup yields CDR1 SGHVS and CDR2 FNYEAQ. The V end was cut by 1 base, the J end by 0 bases, with 10 bases between. The CDR3 is made up of 15 amino acids. The CDR3 reads CASSLEQEASYEQYF. CDR3 nucleotides: TGTGCCAGCAGCTTAGAACAGGAAGCCTCCTACGAGCAGTACTTC.

The rearrangement links TRBV19 to TRBJ1-1; D remains ambiguous. The CDR3 contains 13 residues. Looked up from germline, CDR1 is LNHDA and CDR2 is SQIVND (reference sequence). The V end was cut by 7 bases, the J end by 6 bases, with 15 bases between. Here the CDR3 DNA reads TGTGCCAGTACCCCTGGACTAGCTGCTGAAGCTTTCTTT. It encodes CASTPGLAAEAFF.

The count of this clone is one. This chain links TRBV28 with TRBJ2-5; D is possibly TRBD1 (5 bases). Trimming shortened V by 9 bases and J by 1 base, and 12 bases separated the two germline ends. The CDR3 covers 13 residues. CDR1 is MDHEN and CDR2 is SYDVKM in the germline V gene. The chain's CDR3 is CASLDSRQETQYF. The DNA of the CDR3 is TGTGCCAGTCTTGACAGCCGCCAAGAGACCCAGTACTTC. Together with reference TRBV28 and TRBJ2-5, the CDR3 gives the full variable domain: DVKVTQSSRYLVKRTGEKVFLECVQDMDHENMFWYRQDPGLGLRLIYFSYDVKMKEKGDIPEGYSVSREKKERFSLILESASTNQTSMYLCASLDSRQETQYFGPGTRLLVL.

This CDR3 reads CSVESLEQEETQYF. CDR3 nucleotide sequence: TGCAGCGTTGAAAGCTTGGAACAGGAAGAGACCCAGTACTTC. This chain connects TRBV29-1 to TRBJ2-5; maybe TRBD1 (5 bases). This CDR3 spans 14 amino acids. In germline, CDR1 is SQVTM, CDR2 ANQGSEA. Trimming took off 2 bases at V and 3 bases at J, with 13 bases between the two ends.